This record looks at one T cell receptor (beta chain) sequence and its context. Trimming left V 2 bases short and J 0 bases short, with 24 bases between. The CDR3 consists of 20 residues. CDR1 is KGHSH, CDR2 LQKENI, per germline. Generated by immunoSEQ multiplex PCR, the TCRdb table keeps only in-frame clones and is missing some. Of approximately 68,000 clones in the sample, around 88% were seen once. These data belong to a study of OX40 agonist ivuxolimab in advanced cancers. This TCR derives from an adult with an advanced solid tumor such as melanoma, head and neck, liver or kidney cancer. The sequenced sample was CD4+ or CD8+ T cells sorted from blood, obtained in a trial of the OX40 agonist ivuxolimab. The chain recombines TRBV18 with TRBJ2-3, with D perhaps TRBD1 or TRBD2 (5 bases each). CDR3 sequence: CASSPWGPQSRLLSTDTQYF. The CDR3 nucleotides read TGTGCCAGCTCACCATGGGGACCTCAATCTCGGCTACTTAGCACAGATACGCAGTATTTT.